The table lists the clone carrying this T cell receptor beta chain with a few counts. Its target is not known. Profiled with immunoSEQ multiplex PCR; TCRdb holds only in-frame clones, not every one. The table includes about 3,000 clones, about 46% detected once. This sample was included in a study of tumor-infiltrating lymphocytes in localized non-small cell lung cancer. The overall study: Patients included smokers and never-smokers with various histologies, some sampled after neoadjuvant chemotherapy.

Study-level points and caveats: No T-cell fraction difference was seen between IM1 and IM2 tumors. Each assay used a separate piece of the same tissue.

The V gene's germline CDR1 is LNHDA and CDR2 SQIVND (reference sequence). Between the trimmed V and J ends, which lost 10 bases and 8 bases, there was a span of 23 bases. This CDR3 has 14 residues. The V gene is TRBV19, the J gene TRBJ1-2, with a weak D call TRBD1 (6 bases). The sample was uninvolved lung tissue not adjacent to the tumor. This receptor was taken from a human donor with non-small cell lung cancer. Here the CDR3 DNA reads TGTGCCACTAAACGCCGGGACATGTCAGCAGGCTACACCTTC. It specifies CATKRRDMSAGYTF.